This T cell receptor beta chain was profiled in a study of T cells in Graves' hyperthyroidism and ophthalmopathy. Study findings and constraints: Blood samples included most of the expanded thyroid clonotypes exceeding 0.001. A model of 13 V-J features distinguished ophthalmopathy from stable hyperthyroidism.

This clonotype was seen only a few times. Its antigen is unknown. The source material, RNA transcripts, was used to amplify TCR beta CDR3 regions. Researchers ran a first-round RT-PCR on the TCR CDR3 using the HTBI primer set. One entry per CDR3 protein, called by TCRdb with MiXCR from the multiplex PCR reads. The table lists 450,000 to 700,000 distinct CDR3 sequences, about 45% of them singletons. Germline assignment: CDR1 MNHEY and CDR2 SMNVEV (reference sequence). V was clipped by 8 bases and J by 3 bases, with 20 bases between them. The CDR3 is 16 residues long. This clonotype was obtained from an adult woman with Graves' disease, either hyperthyroidism or ophthalmopathy (not recorded which). This chain joins TRBV27 and TRBJ1-5; D remains ambiguous. Sample: peripheral blood or thyroid tissue (not recorded which). The CDR3 sequence: CASSPGPLGSNQPQHF. CDR3 DNA: TGTGCCAGCTCACCCGGCCCTTTAGGGTCCAATCAGCCCCAGCATTTT.